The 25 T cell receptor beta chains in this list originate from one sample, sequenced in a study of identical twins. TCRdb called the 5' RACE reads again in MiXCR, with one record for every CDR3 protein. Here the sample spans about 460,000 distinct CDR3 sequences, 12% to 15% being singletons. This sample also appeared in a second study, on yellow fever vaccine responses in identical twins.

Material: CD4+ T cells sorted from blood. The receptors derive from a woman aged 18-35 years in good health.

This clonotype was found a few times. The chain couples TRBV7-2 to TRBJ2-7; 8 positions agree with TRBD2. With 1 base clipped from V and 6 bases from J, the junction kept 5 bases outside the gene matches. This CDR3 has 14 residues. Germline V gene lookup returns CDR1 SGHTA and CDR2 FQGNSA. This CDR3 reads CASSLVPSGSEQYF. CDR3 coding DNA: TGTGCCAGCAGCTTAGTGCCTAGCGGGTCCGAGCAGTACTTC.

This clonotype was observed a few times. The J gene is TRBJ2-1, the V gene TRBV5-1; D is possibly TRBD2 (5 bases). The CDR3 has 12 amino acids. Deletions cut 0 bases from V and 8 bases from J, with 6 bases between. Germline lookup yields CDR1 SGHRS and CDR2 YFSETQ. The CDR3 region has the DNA TGCGCCAGCAGCTTGGATAGCGATGAGCAGTTCTTC. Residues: CASSLDSDEQFF.

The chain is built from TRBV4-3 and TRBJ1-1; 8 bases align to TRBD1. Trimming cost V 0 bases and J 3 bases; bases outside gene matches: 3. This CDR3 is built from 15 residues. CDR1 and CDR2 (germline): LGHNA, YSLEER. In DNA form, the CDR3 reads TGCGCCAGCAGCCAAGACAGGGGGCGATACACTGAAGCTTTCTTT. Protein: CASSQDRGRYTEAFF.

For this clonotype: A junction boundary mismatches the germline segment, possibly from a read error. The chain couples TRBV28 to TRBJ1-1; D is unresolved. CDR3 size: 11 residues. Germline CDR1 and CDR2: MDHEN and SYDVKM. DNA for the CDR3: TGTGCCAGCAGTTTATCCGGGAAAGCCTTCTTT. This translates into CASSLSGKAFF. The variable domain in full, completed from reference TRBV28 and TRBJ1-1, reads DVKVTQSSRYLVKRTGEKVFLECVQDMDHENMFWYRQDPGLGLRLIYFSYDVKMKEKGDIPEGYSVSREKKERFSLILESASTNQTSMYLCASSLSGKAFFGQGTRLTVV.

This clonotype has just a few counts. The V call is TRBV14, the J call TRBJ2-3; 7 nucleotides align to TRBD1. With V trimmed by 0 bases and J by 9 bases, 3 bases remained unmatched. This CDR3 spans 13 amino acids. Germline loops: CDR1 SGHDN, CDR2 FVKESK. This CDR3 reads CASSQDRGGTQYF. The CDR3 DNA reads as TGTGCCAGCAGCCAAGATCGAGGGGGCACGCAGTATTTT. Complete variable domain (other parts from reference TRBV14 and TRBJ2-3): EAGVTQFPSHSVIEKGQTVTLRCDPISGHDNLYWYRRVMGKEIKFLLHFVKESKQDESGMPNNRFLAERTGGTYSTLKVQPAELEDSGVYFCASSQDRGGTQYFGPGTRLTVL.

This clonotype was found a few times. CDR3 loop: CASSFLERRGELFF. The CDR3 DNA follows: TGCGCCAGCAGCTTTTTAGAAAGGAGAGGGGAGCTGTTTTTT. V usage is TRBV5-1 and J usage is TRBJ2-2; D is ambiguous. CDR1 and CDR2 (germline): SGHRS, YFSETQ. V lost 2 bases, J lost 8 bases, and 13 bases lay in between. The CDR3 has 14 amino acids.

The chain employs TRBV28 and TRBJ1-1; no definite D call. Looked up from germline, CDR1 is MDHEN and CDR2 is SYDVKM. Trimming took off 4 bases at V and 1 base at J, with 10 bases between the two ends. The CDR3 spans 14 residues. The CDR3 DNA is TGTGCCAGCAGTTGGGGAGGTCGGAACACTGAAGCTTTCTTT. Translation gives CASSWGGRNTEAFF.

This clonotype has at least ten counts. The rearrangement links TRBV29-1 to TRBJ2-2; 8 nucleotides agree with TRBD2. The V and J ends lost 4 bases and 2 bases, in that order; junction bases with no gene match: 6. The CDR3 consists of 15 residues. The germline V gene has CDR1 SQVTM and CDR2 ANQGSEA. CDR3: CSVVLLAVNTGELFF. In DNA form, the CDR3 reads TGCAGCGTTGTTCTACTAGCGGTTAACACCGGGGAGCTGTTTTTT.

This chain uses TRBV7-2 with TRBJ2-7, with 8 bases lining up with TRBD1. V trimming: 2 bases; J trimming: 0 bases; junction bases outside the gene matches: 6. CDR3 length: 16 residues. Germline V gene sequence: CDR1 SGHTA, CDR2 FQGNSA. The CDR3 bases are TGTGCCAGCAGCTTAATTCCAGGACAGGGCTCCTACGAGCAGTACTTC. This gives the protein CASSLIPGQGSYEQYF.

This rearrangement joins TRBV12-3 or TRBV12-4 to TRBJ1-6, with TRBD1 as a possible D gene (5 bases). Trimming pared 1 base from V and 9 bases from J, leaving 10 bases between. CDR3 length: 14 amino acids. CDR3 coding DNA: TGTGCCAGCAGTTTAGATCAGGGTTCTTCACCCCTCCACTTT. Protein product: CASSLDQGSSPLHF.

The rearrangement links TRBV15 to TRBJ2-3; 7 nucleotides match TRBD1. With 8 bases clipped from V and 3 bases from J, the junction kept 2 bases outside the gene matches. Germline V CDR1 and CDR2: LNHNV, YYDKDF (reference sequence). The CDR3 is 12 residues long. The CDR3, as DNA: TGTGCCACCGCAGGGGGTACAGATACGCAGTATTTT. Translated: CATAGGTDTQYF.

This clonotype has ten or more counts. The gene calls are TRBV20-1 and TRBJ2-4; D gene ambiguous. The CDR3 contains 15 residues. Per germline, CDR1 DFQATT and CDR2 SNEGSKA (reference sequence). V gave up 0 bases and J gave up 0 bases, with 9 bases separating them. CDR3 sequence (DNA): TGCAGTGCTAGAGATATCCGTCTAGCCAAAAACATTCAGTACTTC. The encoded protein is CSARDIRLAKNIQYF.

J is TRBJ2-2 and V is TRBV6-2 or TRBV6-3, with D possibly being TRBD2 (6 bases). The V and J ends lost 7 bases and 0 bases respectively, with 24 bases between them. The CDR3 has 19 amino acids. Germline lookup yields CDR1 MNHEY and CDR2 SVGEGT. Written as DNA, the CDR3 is TGTGCCAGCACTTCGTTCTTATATTCCGGGACTGCGAACACCGGGGAGCTGTTTTTT. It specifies CASTSFLYSGTANTGELFF.

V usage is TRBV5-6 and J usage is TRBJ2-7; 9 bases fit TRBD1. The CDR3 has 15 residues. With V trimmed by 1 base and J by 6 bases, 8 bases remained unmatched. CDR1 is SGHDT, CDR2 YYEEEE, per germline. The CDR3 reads CASSLPGTGFAEQYF. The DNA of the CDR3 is TGTGCCAGCAGCTTGCCCGGGACAGGGTTCGCCGAGCAGTACTTC.

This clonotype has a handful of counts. CDR3 coding DNA: TGCGCCAGCAGATCCGGGACTAGCACAAATGAGCAGTTCTTC. This translates into CASRSGTSTNEQFF. The chain has TRBV5-1 and TRBJ2-1, with 9 bases matching TRBD2. CDR3 length: 14 amino acids. With 5 bases clipped from V and 7 bases from J, the junction kept 7 bases outside the gene matches. Germline CDR1 and CDR2: SGHRS and YFSETQ.

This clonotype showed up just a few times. The CDR3 reads CASSLDRANEQFF. Here the CDR3 DNA reads TGTGCCAGCAGCTTAGACAGGGCTAATGAGCAGTTCTTC. This chain uses TRBV11-2 with TRBJ2-1; the D gene is possibly TRBD1 (5 bases). Germline V CDR1 and CDR2: SGHAT, FQNNGV. V was trimmed by 0 bases and J by 7 bases, leaving 7 bases between them. The CDR3 spans 13 residues. Full variable domain (outside the CDR3, taken from reference TRBV11-2 and TRBJ2-1): EAGVAQSPRYKIIEKRQSVAFWCNPISGHATLYWYQQILGQGPKLLIQFQNNGVVDDSQLPKDRFSAERLKGVDSTLKIQPAKLEDSAVYLCASSLDRANEQFFGPGTRLTVL.

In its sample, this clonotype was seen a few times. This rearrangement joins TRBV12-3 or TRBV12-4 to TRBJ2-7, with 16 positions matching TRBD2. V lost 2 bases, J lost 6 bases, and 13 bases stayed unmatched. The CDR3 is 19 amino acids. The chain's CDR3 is CASSLSGLGGLAGGVEQYF. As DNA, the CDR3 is TGTGCCAGCAGTTTATCGGGCTTGGGGGGACTAGCGGGAGGGGTCGAGCAGTACTTC.

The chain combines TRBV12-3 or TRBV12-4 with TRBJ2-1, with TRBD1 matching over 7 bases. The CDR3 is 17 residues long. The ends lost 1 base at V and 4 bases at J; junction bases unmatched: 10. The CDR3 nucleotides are TGTGCCAGCAGTTTAGAGACAGGGCCCCCAGTATACAATGAGCAGTTCTTC. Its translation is CASSLETGPPVYNEQFF.

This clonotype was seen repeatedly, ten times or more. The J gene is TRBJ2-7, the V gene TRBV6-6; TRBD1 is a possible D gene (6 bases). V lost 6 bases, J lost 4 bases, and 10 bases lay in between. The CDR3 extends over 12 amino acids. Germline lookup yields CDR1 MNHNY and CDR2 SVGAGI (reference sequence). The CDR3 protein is CASRPTGYEQYF. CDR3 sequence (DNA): TGTGCCAGCAGACCGACAGGTTACGAGCAGTACTTC.

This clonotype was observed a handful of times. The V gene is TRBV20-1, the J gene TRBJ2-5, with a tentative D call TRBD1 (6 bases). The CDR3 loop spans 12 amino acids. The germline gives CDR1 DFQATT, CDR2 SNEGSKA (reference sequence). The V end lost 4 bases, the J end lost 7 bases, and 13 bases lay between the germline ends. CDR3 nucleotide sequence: TGCAGTGCTAAATTTTCACAGGGGACCCAGTACTTC. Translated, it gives CSAKFSQGTQYF.

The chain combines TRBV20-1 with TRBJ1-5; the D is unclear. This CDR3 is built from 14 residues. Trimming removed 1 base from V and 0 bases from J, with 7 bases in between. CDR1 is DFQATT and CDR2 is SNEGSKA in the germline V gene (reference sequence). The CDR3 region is CSARGGYSNQPQHF. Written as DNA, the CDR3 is TGCAGTGCTAGAGGGGGATATAGCAATCAGCCCCAGCATTTT.

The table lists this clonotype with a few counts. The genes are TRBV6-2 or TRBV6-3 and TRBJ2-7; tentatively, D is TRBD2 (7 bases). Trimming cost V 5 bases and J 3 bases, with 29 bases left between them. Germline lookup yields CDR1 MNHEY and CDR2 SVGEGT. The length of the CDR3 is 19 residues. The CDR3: CASSPRGAGGSEGNYEQYF. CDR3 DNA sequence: TGTGCCAGCAGTCCTCGGGGGGCAGGAGGGAGCGAAGGTAACTACGAGCAGTACTTC.

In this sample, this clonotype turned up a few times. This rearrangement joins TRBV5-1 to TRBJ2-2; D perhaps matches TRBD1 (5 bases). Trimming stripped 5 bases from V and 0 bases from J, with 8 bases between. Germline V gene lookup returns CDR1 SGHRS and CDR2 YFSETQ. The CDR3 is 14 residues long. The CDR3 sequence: CASRDKPNTGELFF. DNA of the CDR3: TGCGCCAGCAGGGACAAACCGAACACCGGGGAGCTGTTTTTT.

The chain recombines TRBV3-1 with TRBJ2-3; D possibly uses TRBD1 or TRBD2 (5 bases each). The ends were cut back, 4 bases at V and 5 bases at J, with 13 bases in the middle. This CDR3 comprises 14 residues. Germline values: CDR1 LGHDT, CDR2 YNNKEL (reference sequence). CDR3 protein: CASSLWDPRDTQYF. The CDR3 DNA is TGTGCCAGCAGCCTATGGGACCCGAGAGATACGCAGTATTTT.

In DNA, the CDR3 is TGTGCCACCAGTGCCGGGCTGGGAGGCGCAACTAATGAAAAACTGTTTTTT. It specifies CATSAGLGGATNEKLFF. The rearrangement uses TRBV24-1 and TRBJ1-4; no definite D call. CDR1 and CDR2 from the germline V gene are KGHDR and SFDVKD. V was trimmed by 5 bases and J by 0 bases, leaving 15 bases between them. The CDR3 length is 17 residues.